This record concerns one TCR beta chain sequence. Its antigen is unknown. The data stem from a study of monozygotic twins with inflammatory bowel disease. Regarding the study as a whole: A reduction in TCRbeta diversity (inverse Simpson) was seen in IBD patients relative to healthy co-twins.

Used for each TCR library was approximately 4,000 ng of total RNA. Samples each yielded cDNA through eight separate reactions. cDNA encoding TCRalpha and TCRbeta underwent two nested PCRs of approximately 16 and 10 cycles, each of which was followed by bead purification. TCRdb reprocessed the 5' RACE reads; each CDR3 protein has one entry and no DNA is given. This sample carries 300,000 to 400,000 distinct CDR3 sequences, with 2% to 3% going to the ten biggest clones. In germline, CDR1 is MGHRA, CDR2 YSYEKL. The CDR3 runs 17 residues. This TCR came from a human donor with ulcerative colitis or Crohn's disease, or a healthy co-twin of an affected twin (not recorded which). The gene calls are TRBV4-1 and TRBJ1-1; TCRdb returns TRBD1, unconfirmable since there is no DNA. Material for sequencing was blood. This CDR3 reads CASSQVGLQGTNTEAFF.